The 17 T cell receptor beta chains reported below all come from one sample, sequenced in a study of somatic mutations in cytotoxic T cells in rheumatoid arthritis. Clones were read by immunoSEQ multiplex PCR, and TCRdb kept only the in-frame ones, dropping some. The repertoire includes 7,000 to 9,500 clones, nearly 80% of them detected once, and about a third sits in the top ten. The sample was CD8+ T cells sorted from blood. These TCRs come from an adult with rheumatoid arthritis.

The chain couples TRBV28 to TRBJ2-5, with 11 bases aligning to TRBD2. CDR1 MDHEN and CDR2 SYDVKM come from the germline V gene. V was clipped by 4 bases and J by 5 bases; unmatched bases: 6. This CDR3 is 15 amino acids long. The CDR3 spells CASSSIAGGLETQYF. The CDR3 region has the DNA TGTGCCAGCAGTTCCATAGCGGGAGGGCTGGAGACCCAGTACTTC.

The gene calls are TRBV19 and TRBJ1-2; 7 positions agree with TRBD1. From germline, CDR1 is LNHDA and CDR2 SQIVND (reference sequence). This CDR3 is 14 amino acids long. Losses at the gene ends were 3 bases for V and 8 bases for J; bases not matched to a gene: 9. DNA of the CDR3: TGTGCCAGTAGTATGCTAGGGGGCGCGTGGGGCTACACCTTC. This gives the protein CASSMLGGAWGYTF.

The genes are TRBV6-1 and TRBJ2-7; no clear D gene. Germline CDR1 MNHNS, CDR2 SASEGT. This CDR3 spans 11 amino acids. V lost 5 bases and J lost 2, with 4 bases in between. The CDR3 spells CASSLPYEQYF. The CDR3 coding sequence is TGTGCCAGCAGTCTCCCCTACGAGCAGTACTTC.

This clone appeared a few times. The chain joins TRBV4-3 to TRBJ1-1; 7 bases fit TRBD1. Losses at the gene ends were 1 base for V and 7 bases for J; bases not matched to a gene: 3. The CDR3 contains 13 residues. Germline V gene lookup returns CDR1 LGHNA and CDR2 YSLEER. This CDR3 reads CASSQGRQGEAFF. The CDR3 nucleotides read TGCGCCAGCAGCCAAGGCCGACAGGGTGAAGCTTTCTTT.

The chain is built from TRBV13 and TRBJ1-2; D is possibly TRBD1 (5 bases). Trimming cost V 0 bases and J 8 bases, with 10 bases left between them. Germline assignment: CDR1 PRHDT and CDR2 FYEKMQ (reference sequence). The CDR3 runs 13 residues. The CDR3 spells CASSLGRVDGYTF. DNA of the CDR3: TGTGCCAGCAGCTTAGGCAGGGTAGACGGCTACACCTTC.

Notes on this clone: The junction differs from germline at one of its ends, possibly a read error. This chain joins TRBV5-4 and TRBJ1-1, with no clear D. The V gene's germline CDR1 is SGHNT and CDR2 YYREEE (reference sequence). The CDR3 has 15 residues. This CDR3 reads CASSQALDGTTEAFF. Written as DNA, the CDR3 is TGCGCCAGCAGCCAAGCCCTCGACGGTACCACTGAAGCTTTCTTT.

This clone is medium-sized by share. The chain has TRBV6-4 and TRBJ1-6; D is undetermined. The V and J ends lost 3 bases and 0 bases respectively, with 21 bases between them. This CDR3 is 20 amino acids long. Looked up from germline, CDR1 is MRHNA and CDR2 is SNTAGT. This CDR3 reads CASSEVKSEPESSYNSPLHF. Here the CDR3 DNA reads TGTGCCAGCAGTGAGGTCAAGAGCGAGCCAGAGAGCTCCTATAATTCACCCCTCCACTTT.

The chain carries TRBV6-5 and TRBJ2-2; D ambiguous. Germline values: CDR1 MNHEY, CDR2 SVGAGI. The CDR3 is 14 amino acids. V dropped 6 bases and J dropped 2 bases, with 10 bases sitting between them. The CDR3 coding sequence is TGTGCCAGCAGCTCTAACCCTAACACCGGGGAGCTGTTTTTT. This sequence encodes CASSSNPNTGELFF.

The rearrangement joins TRBV13 to TRBJ2-1; maybe TRBD2 (5 bases). The CDR3 covers 14 residues. V lost 4 bases, J lost 6 bases, and 13 bases lay in between. Germline-derived CDR1 and CDR2 are PRHDT and FYEKMQ (reference sequence). Here the CDR3 DNA reads TGTGCCAGCAGCTCGGTGGGAGATCTCAATGAGCAGTTCTTC. Translation gives CASSSVGDLNEQFF.

V and J are TRBV9 and TRBJ2-3; maybe TRBD2 (7 bases). Trimming shortened V by 1 base and J by 2 bases, and 17 bases separated the two germline ends. The CDR3 consists of 17 residues. The germline CDR1 and CDR2 sequences are SGDLS and YYNGEE. CDR3 sequence reads: CASSVSSSGTLTDTQYF. The CDR3 DNA follows: TGTGCCAGCAGCGTAAGTTCCAGCGGGACACTCACAGATACGCAGTATTTT.

The V gene is TRBV23-1, the J gene TRBJ1-2; D uncertain. TRBV23-1 is identified as an open reading frame with a role that is uncertain. The CDR3 loop spans 16 amino acids. With 5 bases removed from V and 4 bases from J, the gap between germline ends came to 20 bases. The CDR3 protein is CASSSSTRRKTYGYTF. The CDR3 nucleotides read TGCGCCAGCAGTTCGTCTACGCGCAGAAAGACCTATGGCTACACCTTC.

This clone has just a few counts. The rearrangement uses TRBV27 and TRBJ2-7; perhaps TRBD1 as D (6 bases). V was shortened by 9 bases and J by 6 bases, with 15 bases between the two germline ends. Looked up from germline, CDR1 is MNHEY and CDR2 is SMNVEV (reference sequence). The CDR3 has 12 residues. Written as DNA, the CDR3 is TGTGCCAGTCAGACAGGCCTCGGCGAGCAGTACTTC. Translation: CASQTGLGEQYF.

The rearrangement links TRBV27 to TRBJ1-2; weak D call: TRBD1 (5 bases). Germline loops: CDR1 MNHEY, CDR2 SMNVEV (reference sequence). The CDR3 consists of 14 residues. Trimming cost V 2 bases and J 4 bases, with 11 bases left between them. The CDR3 region is CASSLQGDGYGYTF. CDR3 in DNA: TGTGCCAGCAGTTTACAAGGGGATGGCTATGGCTACACCTTC.

The chain links TRBV7-9 to TRBJ2-3; 9 bases agree with TRBD1. The CDR3 runs to 16 residues. In germline, CDR1 is SEHNR, CDR2 FQNEAQ (reference sequence). Unmatched junction bases numbered 12, after V lost 5 bases and J lost 6 bases. CDR3 in amino acids: CASSPGTGTRQDTQYF. CDR3 nucleotide sequence: TGTGCCAGCAGCCCAGGGACAGGGACCCGACAGGATACGCAGTATTTT.

The CDR3 coding sequence is TGCGCCAGCAGCCAAGCCTACGGGGGGGGCACAGATACGCAGTATTTT. It specifies CASSQAYGGGTDTQYF. V usage is TRBV4-3 and J usage is TRBJ2-3, with TRBD2 matching over 8 bases. Germline assignment: CDR1 LGHNA and CDR2 YSLEER. There are 16 residues in the CDR3. With V trimmed by 1 base and J by 1 base, 4 bases remained unmatched.

The chain uses TRBV6-1 and TRBJ2-7; possibly TRBD2 for D (6 bases). Germline-derived CDR1 and CDR2 are MNHNS and SASEGT. Trimming removed 6 bases at V and 2 bases at J, with 14 bases between. This CDR3 is 14 amino acids long. Here the CDR3 reads CASRRDSPPYEQYF. CDR3 bases: TGTGCCAGCAGGCGGGACTCCCCACCCTACGAGCAGTACTTC.

This clone has only one observation. V is TRBV14 and J is TRBJ2-7; D not certain. CDR3 size: 16 residues. V was shortened by 1 base and J by 2 bases, with 15 bases between the two germline ends. The V gene's germline CDR1 is SGHDN and CDR2 FVKESK. The CDR3 here is CASSQGKSRITYEQYF. The DNA for the CDR3 is TGTGCCAGCAGCCAAGGGAAGAGCCGGATAACCTACGAGCAGTACTTC.